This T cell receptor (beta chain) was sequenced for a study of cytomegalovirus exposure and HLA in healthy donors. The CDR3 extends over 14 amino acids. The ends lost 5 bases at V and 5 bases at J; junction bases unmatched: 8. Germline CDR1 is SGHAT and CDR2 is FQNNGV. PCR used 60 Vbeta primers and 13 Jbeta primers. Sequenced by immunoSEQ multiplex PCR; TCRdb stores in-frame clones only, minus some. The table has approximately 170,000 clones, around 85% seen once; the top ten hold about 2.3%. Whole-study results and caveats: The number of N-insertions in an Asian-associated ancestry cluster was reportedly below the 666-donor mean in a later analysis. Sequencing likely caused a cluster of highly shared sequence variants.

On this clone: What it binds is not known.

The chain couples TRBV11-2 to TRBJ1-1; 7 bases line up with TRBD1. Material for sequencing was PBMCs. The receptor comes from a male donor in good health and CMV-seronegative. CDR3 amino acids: CASSTRQGLTEAFF. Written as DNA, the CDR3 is TGTGCCAGCAGCACGAGACAGGGTTTAACTGAAGCTTTCTTT. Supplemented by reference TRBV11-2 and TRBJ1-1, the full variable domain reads EAGVAQSPRYKIIEKRQSVAFWCNPISGHATLYWYQQILGQGPKLLIQFQNNGVVDDSQLPKDRFSAERLKGVDSTLKIQPAKLEDSAVYLCASSTRQGLTEAFFGQGTRLTVV.